The next 22 T cell receptor beta chains were all read from a single sample in a study of T cells in localized non-small cell lung cancer. Method: immunoSEQ multiplex PCR; TCRdb's copy keeps in-frame clones and lacks some. The sample lists approximately 76,000 clones, 80% seen once, with 7.5% to 10% in the top ten. This sample comprised peripheral blood, obtained before any cancer treatment. The receptors were sampled from a female donor older than 55 with stage I lung adenocarcinoma.

The V gene is TRBV28, the J gene TRBJ2-6, with TRBD1 identical over 9 bases. The CDR3 runs 16 residues. V dropped 6 bases and J dropped 2; count of bases not matched to a gene: 5. Germline V CDR1 and CDR2: MDHEN, SYDVKM. In nucleotides, the CDR3 is TGTGCCAGCAGCCGGGGACAGGGAACTGGGGCCAACGTCCTGACTTTC. This encodes CASSRGQGTGANVLTF.

The chain is built from TRBV6-1 and TRBJ1-5; unclear D gene. This CDR3 comprises 14 residues. CDR1 is MNHNS, CDR2 SASEGT, per germline. Between the trimmed V and J ends, which lost 3 bases and 1 base, there was a span of 7 bases. CDR3 sequence reads: CASSEVFSNQPQHF. Written as DNA, the CDR3 is TGTGCCAGCAGTGAGGTCTTCAGCAATCAGCCCCAGCATTTT.

The rearrangement links TRBV10-3 to TRBJ1-3; 7 bases match TRBD1. Germline V CDR1 and CDR2: ENHRY, SYGVKD. Losses at the gene ends were 8 bases for V and 7 bases for J; bases not matched to a gene: 8. This CDR3 region has 13 residues. CDR3 in amino acids: CAIFDRVRNTIYF. The CDR3 DNA reads as TGTGCCATCTTCGACAGGGTGAGGAACACCATATATTTT.

The count of this clone is one. The chain has TRBV7-9 and TRBJ2-3; 8 nucleotides match TRBD2. Germline assignment: CDR1 SEHNR and CDR2 FQNEAQ (reference sequence). The V and J ends lost 5 bases and 2 bases, in that order; junction bases with no gene match: 9. The CDR3 is made up of 16 amino acids. The CDR3 region has the DNA TGTGCCAGCAGCCTCGTAGCGGGACTGAACACAGATACGCAGTATTTT. Residues: CASSLVAGLNTDTQYF.

A few counts support this clone. The DNA for the CDR3 is TGTGCCAGTAGCCCTAGGGACACTACCACCGGGGAGCTGTTTTTT. This encodes CASSPRDTTTGELFF. The gene calls are TRBV19 and TRBJ2-2; possible D gene TRBD1, 6 bases. V gave up 6 bases and J gave up 4 bases, with 15 bases separating them. The germline V gene has CDR1 LNHDA and CDR2 SQIVND (reference sequence). The CDR3 extends over 15 amino acids.

The count of this clone is one. The rearrangement joins TRBV27 to TRBJ1-1; TRBD1 matches at 9 bases. The CDR3 length is 14 residues. Trimming removed 3 bases from V and 7 bases from J; junction bases left unmatched: 6. The germline V gene encodes CDR1 MNHEY and CDR2 SMNVEV (reference sequence). Here the CDR3 reads CASSFRDRANEAFF. As DNA, the CDR3 is TGTGCCAGCAGTTTCCGGGACAGGGCTAATGAAGCTTTCTTT.

This clone has more than one count but fewer than ten. The chain couples TRBV5-6 to TRBJ2-7; 8 positions match TRBD2. This CDR3 comprises 16 residues. The germline V gene encodes CDR1 SGHDT and CDR2 YYEEEE. J gave up 0 bases and V 5 bases, and 10 bases lay outside the gene matches. CDR3 protein: CASSPEGTRISYEQYF. The DNA of the CDR3 is TGTGCCAGCAGTCCGGAGGGGACTAGAATCTCCTACGAGCAGTACTTC.

The chain is built from TRBV11-2 and TRBJ2-1; 14 bases agree with TRBD2. The V gene end was trimmed by 8 bases and the J gene end by 2 bases; junction bases not matched to a gene: 2. The CDR3 runs 15 residues. The germline V gene has CDR1 SGHAT and CDR2 FQNNGV. The CDR3 nucleotides are TGTGCCAGCGGACTAGCGGGGGGTACCTACAATGAGCAGTTCTTC. Amino acids: CASGLAGGTYNEQFF. The full variable domain, completed using reference TRBV11-2 and TRBJ2-1, is EAGVAQSPRYKIIEKRQSVAFWCNPISGHATLYWYQQILGQGPKLLIQFQNNGVVDDSQLPKDRFSAERLKGVDSTLKIQPAKLEDSAVYLCASGLAGGTYNEQFFGPGTRLTVL.

The gene calls are TRBV9 and TRBJ2-5; a possible D gene is TRBD1 (5 bases). V gave up 0 bases and J gave up 3 bases, with 9 bases separating them. Germline assignment: CDR1 SGDLS and CDR2 YYNGEE. This CDR3 contains 14 residues. CDR3 region: CASSVGGREETQYF. CDR3 nucleotide sequence: TGTGCCAGCAGCGTAGGAGGCAGGGAAGAGACCCAGTACTTC.

The chain links TRBV7-2 to TRBJ2-2; D might be TRBD1 or TRBD2, each matching 5 bases. The CDR3 loop spans 15 amino acids. Looked up from germline, CDR1 is SGHTA and CDR2 is FQGNSA. V shed 5 bases and J shed 7 bases, with 17 bases lying between them. The CDR3 protein is CASSRLGGVSGELFF. In nucleotides, the CDR3 is TGTGCCAGCAGCCGCCTTGGGGGAGTCAGCGGGGAGCTGTTTTTT.

CDR3 nucleotide sequence: TGTGCCAGCAGCCCTCCGGGACGCCCTGACAATGAGCAGTTCTTC. As protein: CASSPPGRPDNEQFF. This chain links TRBV11-2 with TRBJ2-1; D might be TRBD1 or TRBD2, each matching 5 bases. This CDR3 has 15 residues. V lost 5 bases and J 5 bases, leaving 16 bases between the germline ends. The germline CDR1 and CDR2 sequences are SGHAT and FQNNGV. The full variable domain, completed using reference TRBV11-2 and TRBJ2-1, is EAGVAQSPRYKIIEKRQSVAFWCNPISGHATLYWYQQILGQGPKLLIQFQNNGVVDDSQLPKDRFSAERLKGVDSTLKIQPAKLEDSAVYLCASSPPGRPDNEQFFGPGTRLTVL.

The gene calls are TRBV6-6 and TRBJ1-2; TRBD1 might be the D (5 bases). This CDR3 is 14 amino acids long. The V end lost 6 bases, the J end lost 2 bases, and 13 bases lay between the germline ends. Germline CDR1 is MNHNY and CDR2 is SVGAGI (reference sequence). Here the CDR3 reads CASRIDSKNYGYTF. CDR3 bases: TGTGCCAGCAGGATAGACAGTAAAAACTATGGCTACACCTTC.

V and J are TRBV27 and TRBJ2-7; TRBD2 agrees at 9 bases. Germline V gene sequence: CDR1 MNHEY, CDR2 SMNVEV (reference sequence). This CDR3 has 15 residues. V was pared by 8 bases and J by 0 bases, with 8 bases of the junction left unmatched. CDR3 bases: TGTGCCAGCCACGGGGCGGGAGGGCTCTCCTACGAGCAGTACTTC. This gives the protein CASHGAGGLSYEQYF.

The chain links TRBV6-5 to TRBJ1-1, with a weak D call TRBD1 (6 bases). This CDR3 has 13 residues. Deletions cut 6 bases from V and 6 bases from J, with 14 bases between. Per the germline V gene, CDR1 is MNHEY and CDR2 is SVGAGI. The DNA for the CDR3 is TGTGCCAGCAGGGTCGACAGGCGGGCTGAAGCTTTCTTT. It yields the protein CASRVDRRAEAFF.

CDR3 DNA: TGTGCCAGCTCACCACTTGAGAGAAACACCATATATTTT. Amino acids: CASSPLERNTIYF. V gene TRBV18 combines with J gene TRBJ1-3; D gene ambiguous. The CDR3 length is 13 residues. Germline V CDR1 and CDR2: KGHSH, LQKENI. Trimming pared 1 base from V and 5 bases from J, leaving 6 bases between.

A single count supports this clone. The rearrangement joins TRBV27 to TRBJ1-1, with 8 positions matching TRBD1. The CDR3 extends over 14 amino acids. Germline V lookup: CDR1 MNHEY, CDR2 SMNVEV (reference sequence). V shed 1 base and J 5 bases; nucleotides not matched to a gene: 3. The chain's CDR3 is CASSLFRGRTEAFF. CDR3 in DNA: TGTGCCAGCAGTTTATTCAGGGGGCGAACTGAAGCTTTCTTT.

This chain joins TRBV6-5 and TRBJ2-3, with 7 bases lining up with TRBD2. Germline CDR1 is MNHEY and CDR2 is SVGAGI. V was pared by 6 bases and J by 6 bases, with 6 bases of the junction left unmatched. This CDR3 spans 13 amino acids. CDR3 coding DNA: TGTGCCAGCAGACCGGGACTATTGGATACGCAGTATTTT. Translated: CASRPGLLDTQYF.

V and J are TRBV6-6 and TRBJ1-1; 8 nucleotides align to TRBD1. Germline V gene sequence: CDR1 MNHNY, CDR2 SVGAGI (reference sequence). With V trimmed by 6 bases and J by 1 base, 7 bases remained unmatched. This CDR3 is 15 amino acids long. The CDR3 is CASRLSGTGNTEAFF. Here the CDR3 DNA reads TGTGCCAGCAGATTATCCGGGACAGGGAACACTGAAGCTTTCTTT.

The gene calls are TRBV19 and TRBJ2-2; 8 bases agree with TRBD1. The CDR3 is made up of 16 amino acids. Trimming took 1 base from V and 6 from J; bases not matched to a gene: 7. Per the germline V gene, CDR1 is LNHDA and CDR2 is SQIVND (reference sequence). In nucleotides, the CDR3 is TGTGCCAGTAGTATAGGCTGGACAGGGATCTCCGGGGAGCTGTTTTTT. This gives the protein CASSIGWTGISGELFF.

The V gene is TRBV28, the J gene TRBJ1-1, with 7 positions matching TRBD1. Germline V gene sequence: CDR1 MDHEN, CDR2 SYDVKM. V trimming: 3 bases; J trimming: 1 base; junction bases outside the gene matches: 5. CDR3 length equals 15 residues. The CDR3 nucleotides read TGTGCCAGCAGTTTCCCGGGACAGACGAACACTGAAGCTTTCTTT. Encoded protein: CASSFPGQTNTEAFF.

The chain couples TRBV7-6 to TRBJ2-2; D remains ambiguous. This CDR3 comprises 16 residues. Germline lookup yields CDR1 SGHVS and CDR2 FNYEAQ. Trimming removed 3 bases from V and 6 bases from J, with 17 bases in between. The CDR3, as DNA: TGTGCCAGCAGCTTGGCAAGACATTTCGAGGCCGGGGAGCTGTTTTTT. It is translated as CASSLARHFEAGELFF. The full variable domain, its missing parts supplied by reference TRBV7-6 and TRBJ2-2, is GAGVSQSPRYKVTKRGQDVALRCDPISGHVSLYWYRQALGQGPEFLTYFNYEAQQDKSGLPNDRFSAERPEGSISTLTIQRTEQRDSAMYRCASSLARHFEAGELFFGEGSRLTVL.

The V call is TRBV7-2, the J call TRBJ2-2, with TRBD1 as a possible D gene (7 bases). V lost 10 bases and J lost 3, with 15 bases in between. The CDR3 sequence is 14 residues long. Germline values: CDR1 SGHTA, CDR2 FQGNSA. CDR3 residues: CATRTGGDTGELFF. CDR3 nucleotides: TGTGCCACTCGGACAGGCGGGGACACCGGGGAGCTGTTTTTT. Full variable domain (remainder filled in from reference TRBV7-2 and TRBJ2-2): GAGVSQSPSNKVTEKGKDVELRCDPISGHTALYWYRQSLGQGLEFLIYFQGNSAPDKSGLPSDRFSAERTGGSVSTLTIQRTQQEDSAVYLCATRTGGDTGELFFGEGSRLTVL.